This T cell receptor (beta chain) was profiled in a study of cytomegalovirus exposure and HLA in healthy donors. Study-wide points: According to a subsequent analysis, TCR clusters from the first cohort were inclined to appear together in the 120 validation repertoires. As was reported, the classifier diagnosed cytomegalovirus status with high specificity and sensitivity. While the bulk of TCR sequences proved rare, some public TCRs turned up in many donors.

Comment on this clone: Its antigen is unknown.

Using immunoSEQ multiplex PCR, the repertoire was profiled, and TCRdb retains in-frame clones only, with some absent. The sample contains almost 75,000 clones, roughly 80% of which appear only once. V was clipped by 3 bases and J by 3 bases, with 11 bases between them. In germline, CDR1 is SGHTA, CDR2 FQGNSA. CDR3 length equals 14 residues. The chain is built from TRBV7-2 and TRBJ1-1; unclear D gene. This clonotype was obtained from a man younger than 45 in good health and CMV-seronegative. The specimen was PBMCs. CDR3: CASSLYYRDTEAFF. The CDR3, as DNA: TGTGCCAGCAGCTTGTACTACCGGGACACTGAAGCTTTCTTT.